This entry lists 10 T cell receptor beta chains sequenced from one sample in a study of identical twins. From the 5' RACE reads, TCRdb called clonotypes with MiXCR, one entry per CDR3 protein. The table records roughly 290,000 distinct CDR3 sequences, roughly 9.8% of them present only once. These sequences were also reported in another study, on yellow fever vaccine responses in identical twins.

The source material was CD8+ T cells sorted from blood. These receptors originate from a woman under 30 in good health.

Points on this clonotype: The CDR3 does not end in the conserved phenylalanine or tryptophan, so this is likely a read error. This chain uses TRBV29-1 with TRBJ1-1, with D unclear. The length of the CDR3 is 11 residues. V was cut by 3 bases and J by 4 bases, with 6 bases left in between. Germline V lookup: CDR1 SQVTM, CDR2 ANQGSEA. CDR3 in amino acids: CSVERSTEAFL. The CDR3 region has the DNA TGCAGCGTTGAGCGGAGCACTGAAGCTTTCCTT.

CDR3 in amino acids: CASSDSPPGGDHNEQFF. CDR3 DNA sequence: TGTGCCAGCAGTGACTCCCCCCCAGGGGGGGACCACAATGAGCAGTTCTTC. The J gene is TRBJ2-1, the V gene TRBV6-4, with D perhaps TRBD1 or TRBD2 (7 bases each). The CDR3 covers 17 residues. CDR1 and CDR2 (germline): MRHNA, SNTAGT. The V gene lost 0 bases and the J gene lost 5 bases, with 17 bases spanning the gap.

There are many counts of this clonotype. V and J are TRBV6-2 or TRBV6-3 and TRBJ2-1; 9 positions match TRBD2. The CDR3 consists of 14 residues. The J segment lost 6 bases and the V segment lost 6 bases, leaving 6 bases of the junction unmatched. Germline V CDR1 and CDR2: MNHEY, SVGEGT. The CDR3 DNA reads as TGTGCCAGCAGGGTAGCGGGAGACACCAATGAGCAGTTCTTC. Its translation: CASRVAGDTNEQFF.

This clonotype was seen many times. This chain joins TRBV7-9 and TRBJ2-1; TRBD1 might be the D (5 bases). Per the germline V gene, CDR1 is SEHNR and CDR2 is FQNEAQ (reference sequence). The CDR3 has 16 residues. The ends were cut back, 1 base at V and 5 bases at J, with 15 bases in the middle. The CDR3 coding sequence is TGTGCCAGCAGCTTAGGGAAAGGGGTAGAGAACAATGAGCAGTTCTTC. It specifies CASSLGKGVENNEQFF.

In its sample, this clonotype was seen a few times. The chain is built from TRBV5-1 and TRBJ2-7, with D maybe TRBD2 (6 bases). The CDR3 loop spans 14 amino acids. The V end was cut by 5 bases, the J end by 2 bases, with 14 bases between. The germline V gene has CDR1 SGHRS and CDR2 YFSETQ. The CDR3 loop is CASRDLGLTYEQYF. CDR3 sequence (DNA): TGCGCCAGCAGGGATCTTGGACTAACCTACGAGCAGTACTTC.

The chain joins TRBV7-9 to TRBJ2-2; TRBD2 matches 10 bases. Trimming removed 5 bases from V and 8 bases from J; junction bases left unmatched: 5. The CDR3 consists of 14 residues. The germline CDR1 and CDR2 sequences are SEHNR and FQNEAQ (reference sequence). The CDR3 nucleotides read TGTGCCAGCAGCGAGCGGGAGGGCCCTGGGGAGCTGTTTTTT. It translates to CASSEREGPGELFF.

The chain joins TRBV6-5 to TRBJ1-1; no reliable D call. The length of the CDR3 is 11 residues. Trimming took 8 bases from V and 1 from J, leaving 5 bases between them. Per germline, CDR1 MNHEY and CDR2 SVGAGI. The CDR3 is CASGPNTEAFF. CDR3 DNA: TGTGCCAGCGGTCCGAACACTGAAGCTTTCTTT.

This chain connects TRBV6-2 or TRBV6-3 to TRBJ2-1; TRBD2 aligns across 10 bases. V trimming: 1 base; J trimming: 6 bases; junction bases outside the gene matches: 6. The germline CDR1 and CDR2 sequences are MNHEY and SVGEGT. This CDR3 is built from 16 residues. CDR3: CASSYWGLAPLNEQFF. CDR3 in DNA: TGTGCCAGCAGTTACTGGGGACTAGCGCCCCTCAATGAGCAGTTCTTC.

As DNA, the CDR3 is TGTGCCACCCGACTAGCGGGGGATCTTAGCACAGATACGCAGTATTTT. This sequence encodes CATRLAGDLSTDTQYF. V gene TRBV28 combines with J gene TRBJ2-3, with 12 positions matching TRBD2. The V and J ends lost 10 bases and 0 bases, in that order; junction bases with no gene match: 8. The CDR3 totals 16 residues. Germline V lookup: CDR1 MDHEN, CDR2 SYDVKM.

This clonotype was counted at least ten times. The chain has TRBV7-9 and TRBJ2-3; no reliable D call. The CDR3 is 14 amino acids. V was trimmed by 1 base and J by 5 bases, leaving 10 bases between them. The V gene's germline CDR1 is SEHNR and CDR2 FQNEAQ (reference sequence). The CDR3: CASSLETWRDTQYF. CDR3 DNA sequence: TGTGCCAGCAGCTTAGAAACATGGAGAGATACGCAGTATTTT.